This T cell receptor beta chain was observed in a study of Ad26.COV2.S vaccination and SARS-CoV-2 variants. Background on the study: A COV1001 Ad26.COV2.S trial-arm participant provided the sample.

Findings and limits, study-wide: Analyses that measured TCR breadth and depth may have underestimated total T cell responses.

Only in-frame clones appear in the TCRdb table, and some are missing; sequencing was by immunoSEQ multiplex PCR. This table holds around 340,000 clones, roughly 90% found once. To note about this clone: Its antigen remains unidentified.

Trimming stripped 1 base from V and 4 bases from J, with 10 bases between. CDR1 LGHNA and CDR2 YNFKEQ come from the germline V gene. CDR3 size: 14 residues. Treatment denoted: around 19 received Ad26.COV2.S at low or high dose, single or two shots; about 5 received placebo; per-sample allocation not given. Sampling occurred on day 63 after the first vaccine or placebo injection. This adult donor, from Boston, was 18-55 years old. The chain links TRBV4-2 to TRBJ1-2, with a tentative D call TRBD1 (6 bases). The sequence derives from a person between 18 and 65 years old who received the Ad26.COV2.S COVID-19 vaccine or a placebo. The sequencing here drew on peripheral blood, taken in a trial of Ad26.COV2.S vaccine versus placebo. The CDR3 sequence: CASSQGQVPYGYTF. The CDR3, as DNA: TGTGCCAGCAGCCAAGGACAGGTTCCCTATGGCTACACCTTC.